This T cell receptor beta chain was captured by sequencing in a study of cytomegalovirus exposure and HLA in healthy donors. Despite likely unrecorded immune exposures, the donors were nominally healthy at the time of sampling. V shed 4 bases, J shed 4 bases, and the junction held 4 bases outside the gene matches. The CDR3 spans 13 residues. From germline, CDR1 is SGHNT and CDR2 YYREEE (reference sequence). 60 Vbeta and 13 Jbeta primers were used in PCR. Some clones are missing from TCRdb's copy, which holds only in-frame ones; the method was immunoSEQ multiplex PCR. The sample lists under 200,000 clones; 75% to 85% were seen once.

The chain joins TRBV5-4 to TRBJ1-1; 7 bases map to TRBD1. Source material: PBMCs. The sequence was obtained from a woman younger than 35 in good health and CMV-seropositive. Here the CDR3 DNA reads TGTGCCAGCAGCGGAGGGACAGCCACTGAAGCTTTCTTT. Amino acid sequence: CASSGGTATEAFF.